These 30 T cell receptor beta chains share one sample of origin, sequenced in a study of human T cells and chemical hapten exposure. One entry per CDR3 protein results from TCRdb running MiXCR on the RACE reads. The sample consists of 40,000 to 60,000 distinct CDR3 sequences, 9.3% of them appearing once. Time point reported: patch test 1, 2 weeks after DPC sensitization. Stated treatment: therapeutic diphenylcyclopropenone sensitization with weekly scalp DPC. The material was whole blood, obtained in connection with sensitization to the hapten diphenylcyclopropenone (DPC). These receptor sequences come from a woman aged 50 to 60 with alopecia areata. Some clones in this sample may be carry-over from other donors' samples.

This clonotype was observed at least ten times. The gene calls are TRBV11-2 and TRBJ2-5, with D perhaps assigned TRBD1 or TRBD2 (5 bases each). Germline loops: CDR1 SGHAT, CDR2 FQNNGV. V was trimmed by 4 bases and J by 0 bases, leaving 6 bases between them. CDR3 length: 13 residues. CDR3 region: CASSSGHQETQYF. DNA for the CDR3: TGTGCCAGCAGCTCGGGACACCAAGAGACCCAGTACTTC.

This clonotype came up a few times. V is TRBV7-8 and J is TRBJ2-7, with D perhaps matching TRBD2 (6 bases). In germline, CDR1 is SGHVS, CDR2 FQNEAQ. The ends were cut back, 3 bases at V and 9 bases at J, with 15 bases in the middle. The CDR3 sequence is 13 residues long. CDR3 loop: CASSFTLKEGQYF. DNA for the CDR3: TGTGCCAGCAGCTTTACATTAAAGGAGGGGCAGTACTTC.

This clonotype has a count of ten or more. CDR3 nucleotide sequence: TGTGCCAGCAGCTTAGTGATTGAGCAGTTCTTC. Encoded protein: CASSLVIEQFF. The genes are TRBV11-2 and TRBJ2-1; no clear D gene. The germline V gene has CDR1 SGHAT and CDR2 FQNNGV. The CDR3 has 11 amino acids. Trimming shortened V by 1 base and J by 9 bases, and 4 bases separated the two germline ends.

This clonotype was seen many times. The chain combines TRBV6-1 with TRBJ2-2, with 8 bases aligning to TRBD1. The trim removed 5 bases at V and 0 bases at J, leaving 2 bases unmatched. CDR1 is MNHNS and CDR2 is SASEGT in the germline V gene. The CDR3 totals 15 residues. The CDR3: CASSKTGANTGELFF. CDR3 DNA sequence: TGTGCCAGCAGTAAGACAGGGGCGAACACCGGGGAGCTGTTTTTT.

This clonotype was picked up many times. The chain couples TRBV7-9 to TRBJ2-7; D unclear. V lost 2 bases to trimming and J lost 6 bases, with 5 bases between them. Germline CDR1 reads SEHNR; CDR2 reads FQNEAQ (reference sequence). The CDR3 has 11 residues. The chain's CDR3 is CASSLLVEQYF. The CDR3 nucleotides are TGTGCCAGCAGCTTACTGGTCGAGCAGTACTTC.

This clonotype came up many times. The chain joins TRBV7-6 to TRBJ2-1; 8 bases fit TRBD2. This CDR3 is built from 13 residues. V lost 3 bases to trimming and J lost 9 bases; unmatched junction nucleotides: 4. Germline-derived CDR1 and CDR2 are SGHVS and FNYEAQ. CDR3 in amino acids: CASSLVAGREQFF. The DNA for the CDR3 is TGTGCCAGCAGCTTGGTAGCGGGGCGTGAGCAGTTCTTC.

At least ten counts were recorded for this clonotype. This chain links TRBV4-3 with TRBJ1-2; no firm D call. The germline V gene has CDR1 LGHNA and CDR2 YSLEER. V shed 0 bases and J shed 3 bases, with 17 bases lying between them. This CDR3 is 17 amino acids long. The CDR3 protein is CASSQDKKRLKDYGYTF. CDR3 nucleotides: TGCGCCAGCAGCCAAGATAAGAAAAGGCTAAAGGACTATGGCTACACCTTC.

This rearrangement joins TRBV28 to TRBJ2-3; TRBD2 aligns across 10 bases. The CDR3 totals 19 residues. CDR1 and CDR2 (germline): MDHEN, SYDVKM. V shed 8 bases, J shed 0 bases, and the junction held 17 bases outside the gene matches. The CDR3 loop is CASLPGLASGSPSTDTQYF. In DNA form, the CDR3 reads TGTGCCAGCTTGCCAGGGTTGGCTAGCGGGAGCCCTAGCACAGATACGCAGTATTTT.

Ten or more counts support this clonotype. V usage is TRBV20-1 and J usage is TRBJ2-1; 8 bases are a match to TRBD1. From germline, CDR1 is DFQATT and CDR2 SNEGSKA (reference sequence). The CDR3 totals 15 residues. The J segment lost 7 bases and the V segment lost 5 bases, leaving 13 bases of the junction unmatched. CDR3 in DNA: TGCAGTGCTTCCCCGCTGGACAGGGCGTCGAATGAGCAGTTCTTC. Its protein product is CSASPLDRASNEQFF.

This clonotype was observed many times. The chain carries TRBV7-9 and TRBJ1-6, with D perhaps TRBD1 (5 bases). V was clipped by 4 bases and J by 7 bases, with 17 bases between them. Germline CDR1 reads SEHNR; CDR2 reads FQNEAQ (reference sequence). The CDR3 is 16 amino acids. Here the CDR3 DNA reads TGTGCCAGCAGCTCGGGGGAAATATTTAGGAATTCACCCCTCCACTTT. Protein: CASSSGEIFRNSPLHF. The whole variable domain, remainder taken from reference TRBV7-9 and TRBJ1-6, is DTGVSQNPRHKITKRGQNVTFRCDPISEHNRLYWYRQTLGQGPEFLTYFQNEAQLEKSRLLSDRFSAERPKGSFSTLEIQRTEQGDSAMYLCASSSGEIFRNSPLHFGNGTRLTVT.

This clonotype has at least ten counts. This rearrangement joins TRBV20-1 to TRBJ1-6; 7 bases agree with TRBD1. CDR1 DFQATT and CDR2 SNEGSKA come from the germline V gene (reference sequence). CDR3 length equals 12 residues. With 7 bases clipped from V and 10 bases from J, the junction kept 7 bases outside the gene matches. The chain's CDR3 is CSVQTGRSPLHF. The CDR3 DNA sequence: TGCAGTGTTCAGACAGGGCGGTCACCCCTCCACTTT.

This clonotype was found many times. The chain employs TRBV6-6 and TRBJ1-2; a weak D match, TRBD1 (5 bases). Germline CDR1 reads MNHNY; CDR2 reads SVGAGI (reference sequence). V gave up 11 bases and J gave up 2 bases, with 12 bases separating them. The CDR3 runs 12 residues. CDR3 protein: CAVQAGNYGYTF. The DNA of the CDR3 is TGTGCCGTTCAAGCAGGGAACTATGGCTACACCTTC.

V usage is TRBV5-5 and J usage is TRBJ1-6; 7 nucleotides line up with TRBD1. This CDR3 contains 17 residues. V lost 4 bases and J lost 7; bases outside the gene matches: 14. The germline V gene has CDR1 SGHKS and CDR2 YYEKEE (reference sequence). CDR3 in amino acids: CASSSVFGTAWNSPLHF. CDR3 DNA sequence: TGTGCCAGCAGCAGTGTTTTCGGGACAGCGTGGAATTCACCCCTCCACTTT.

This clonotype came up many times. The CDR3 bases are TGTGCCAGCAGCTTGCAGGAAAGCTACAATGAGCAGTTCTTC. Amino acids: CASSLQESYNEQFF. The chain links TRBV5-4 to TRBJ2-1; D not certain. Trimming took off 1 base at V and 3 bases at J, with 8 bases between the two ends. Per germline, CDR1 SGHNT and CDR2 YYREEE (reference sequence). The CDR3 contains 14 residues. The whole variable domain, filled in from reference TRBV5-4 and TRBJ2-1, reads ETGVTQSPTHLIKTRGQQVTLRCSSQSGHNTVSWYQQALGQGPQFIFQYYREEENGRGNFPPRFSGLQFPNYSSELNVNALELDDSALYLCASSLQESYNEQFFGPGTRLTVL.

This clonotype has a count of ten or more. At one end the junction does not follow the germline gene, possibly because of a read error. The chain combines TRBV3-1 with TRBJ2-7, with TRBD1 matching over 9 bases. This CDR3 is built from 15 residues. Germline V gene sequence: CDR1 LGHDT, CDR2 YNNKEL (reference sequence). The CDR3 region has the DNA TGTGCCAGCAGCCCTTCCGGGACAGGGCCCTACGGGCAGTACTTC. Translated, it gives CASSPSGTGPYGQYF.

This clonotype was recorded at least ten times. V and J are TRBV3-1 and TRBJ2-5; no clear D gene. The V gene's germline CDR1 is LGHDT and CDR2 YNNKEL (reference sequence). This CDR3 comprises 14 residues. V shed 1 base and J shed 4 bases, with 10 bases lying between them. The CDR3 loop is CASSQVGLVETQYF. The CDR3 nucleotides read TGTGCCAGCAGCCAAGTAGGGCTCGTAGAGACCCAGTACTTC.

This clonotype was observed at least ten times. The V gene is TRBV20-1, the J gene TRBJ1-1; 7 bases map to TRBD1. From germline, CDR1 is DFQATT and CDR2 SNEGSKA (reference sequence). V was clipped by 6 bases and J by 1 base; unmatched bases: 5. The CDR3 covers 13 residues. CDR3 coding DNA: TGCAGTGCACTGACAGGGAAGAACACTGAAGCTTTCTTT. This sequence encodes CSALTGKNTEAFF.

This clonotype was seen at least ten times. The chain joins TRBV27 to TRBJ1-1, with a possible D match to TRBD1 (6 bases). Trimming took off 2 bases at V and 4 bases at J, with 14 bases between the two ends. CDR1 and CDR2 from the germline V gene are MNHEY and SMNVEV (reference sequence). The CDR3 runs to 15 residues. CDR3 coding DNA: TGTGCCAGCAGTTTAAGTACAGGGAAGGCCACTGAAGCTTTCTTT. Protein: CASSLSTGKATEAFF.

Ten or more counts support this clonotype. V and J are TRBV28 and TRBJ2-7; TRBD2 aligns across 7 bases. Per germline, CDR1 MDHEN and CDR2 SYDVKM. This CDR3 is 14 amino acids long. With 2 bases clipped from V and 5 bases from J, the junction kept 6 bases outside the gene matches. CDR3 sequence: CASSLAGANHEQYF. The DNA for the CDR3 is TGTGCCAGCAGTTTAGCGGGAGCTAACCACGAGCAGTACTTC.

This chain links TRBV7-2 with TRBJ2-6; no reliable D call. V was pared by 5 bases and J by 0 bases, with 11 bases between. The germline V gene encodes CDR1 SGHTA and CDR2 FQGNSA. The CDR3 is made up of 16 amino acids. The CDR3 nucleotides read TGTGCCAGCAGCCCAACCCCGCCCTCTGGGGCCAACGTCCTGACTTTC. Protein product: CASSPTPPSGANVLTF.

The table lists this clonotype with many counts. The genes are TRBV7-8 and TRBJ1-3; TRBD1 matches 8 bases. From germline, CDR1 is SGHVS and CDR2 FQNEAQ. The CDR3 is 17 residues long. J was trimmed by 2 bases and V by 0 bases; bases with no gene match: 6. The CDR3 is CASSLADRGLTGNTIYF. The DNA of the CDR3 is TGTGCCAGCAGCTTAGCTGACAGGGGATTAACTGGAAACACCATATATTTT.

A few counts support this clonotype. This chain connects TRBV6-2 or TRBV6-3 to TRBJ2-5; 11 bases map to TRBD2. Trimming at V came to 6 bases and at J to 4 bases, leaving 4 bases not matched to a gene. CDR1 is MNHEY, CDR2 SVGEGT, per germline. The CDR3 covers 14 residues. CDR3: CASRLAGVGETQYF. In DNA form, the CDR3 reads TGTGCCAGCAGACTAGCGGGAGTTGGAGAGACCCAGTACTTC.

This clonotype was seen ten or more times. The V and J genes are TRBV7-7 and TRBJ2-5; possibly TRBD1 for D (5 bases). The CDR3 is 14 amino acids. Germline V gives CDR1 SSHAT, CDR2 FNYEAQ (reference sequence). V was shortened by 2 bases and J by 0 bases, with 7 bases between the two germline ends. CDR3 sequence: CASSLSGNQETQYF. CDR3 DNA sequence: TGTGCCAGCAGCTTATCAGGGAACCAAGAGACCCAGTACTTC.

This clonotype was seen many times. The CDR3 reads CASGLASGSSYNEQFF. DNA for the CDR3: TGTGCTAGTGGTTTGGCCAGCGGGAGCTCCTACAATGAGCAGTTCTTC. This rearrangement joins TRBV12-5 to TRBJ2-1; TRBD2 matches at 8 bases. V gave up 1 base and J gave up 0 bases; unmatched junction bases: 2. Per germline, CDR1 LGHNT and CDR2 FRNRAP. The CDR3 extends over 16 amino acids.

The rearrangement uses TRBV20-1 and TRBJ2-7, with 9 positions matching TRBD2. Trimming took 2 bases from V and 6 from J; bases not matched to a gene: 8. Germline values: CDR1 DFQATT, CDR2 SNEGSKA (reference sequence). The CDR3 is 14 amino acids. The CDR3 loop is CSARRLAGRGEQYF. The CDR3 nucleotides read TGCAGTGCTAGACGGCTAGCGGGACGAGGCGAGCAGTACTTC.

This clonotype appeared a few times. The chain's CDR3 is CASGNTSSTDTQYF. For the CDR3, the DNA is TGTGCTAGTGGTAATACTAGTAGCACAGATACGCAGTATTTT. The rearrangement joins TRBV12-5 to TRBJ2-3; possibly TRBD2 for D (5 bases). Germline CDR1 is LGHNT and CDR2 is FRNRAP. The CDR3 is 14 amino acids. V was trimmed by 5 bases and J by 0 bases, leaving 9 bases between them.

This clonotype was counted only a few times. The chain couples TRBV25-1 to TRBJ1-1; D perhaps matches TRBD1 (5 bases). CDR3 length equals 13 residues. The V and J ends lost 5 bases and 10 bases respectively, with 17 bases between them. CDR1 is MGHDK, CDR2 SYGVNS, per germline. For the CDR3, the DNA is TGTGCCAGCAGTTACGACTGGGGCGGGGTAGCTTTCTTT. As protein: CASSYDWGGVAFF. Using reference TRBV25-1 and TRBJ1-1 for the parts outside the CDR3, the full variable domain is EADIYQTPRYLVIGTGKKITLECSQTMGHDKMYWYQQDPGMELHLIHYSYGVNSTEKGDLSSESTVSRIRTEHFPLTLESARPSHTSQYLCASSYDWGGVAFFGQGTRLTVV.

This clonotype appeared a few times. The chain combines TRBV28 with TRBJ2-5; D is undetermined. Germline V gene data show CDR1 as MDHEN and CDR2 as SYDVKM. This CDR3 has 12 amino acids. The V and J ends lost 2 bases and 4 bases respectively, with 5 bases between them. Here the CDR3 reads CASSLDLETQYF. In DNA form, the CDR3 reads TGTGCCAGCAGTTTAGATCTAGAGACCCAGTACTTC.

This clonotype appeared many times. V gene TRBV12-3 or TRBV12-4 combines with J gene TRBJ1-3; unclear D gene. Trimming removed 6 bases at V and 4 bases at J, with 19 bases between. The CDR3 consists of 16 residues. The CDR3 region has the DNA TGTGCCAGCAGATACGGACGGATTGCCTGGGGAAACACCATATATTTT. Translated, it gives CASRYGRIAWGNTIYF.

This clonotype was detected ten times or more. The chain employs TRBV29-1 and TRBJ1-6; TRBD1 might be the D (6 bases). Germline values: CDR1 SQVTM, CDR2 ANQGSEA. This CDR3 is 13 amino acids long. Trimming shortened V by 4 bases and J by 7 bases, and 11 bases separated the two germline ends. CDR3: CSVGLGGNSPLHF. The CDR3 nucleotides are TGCAGCGTTGGCCTGGGGGGCAATTCACCCCTCCACTTT.